This T cell receptor (beta chain) was captured by sequencing in a study of blood T cell repertoires in COVID-19. The method was immunoSEQ multiplex PCR; TCRdb's version includes in-frame clones alone and lacks a portion of them. The table shows about 310,000 clones, with roughly 89% occurring only once. Sequenced input: PBMCs or T cells enriched from blood (not recorded which). This receptor was identified in a woman aged 18-29 years with acute COVID-19.

Here the CDR3 DNA reads TGTGCCAGCAGCTCATCAACAGGGGGTAAGACCTACTACGAGCAGTACTTC. Translation gives CASSSSTGGKTYYEQYF. V and J are TRBV9 and TRBJ2-7; TRBD1 matches at 8 bases. The CDR3 is 17 residues long. Germline CDR1 SGDLS, CDR2 YYNGEE. Unmatched junction bases numbered 15, after V lost 4 bases and J lost 3 bases.